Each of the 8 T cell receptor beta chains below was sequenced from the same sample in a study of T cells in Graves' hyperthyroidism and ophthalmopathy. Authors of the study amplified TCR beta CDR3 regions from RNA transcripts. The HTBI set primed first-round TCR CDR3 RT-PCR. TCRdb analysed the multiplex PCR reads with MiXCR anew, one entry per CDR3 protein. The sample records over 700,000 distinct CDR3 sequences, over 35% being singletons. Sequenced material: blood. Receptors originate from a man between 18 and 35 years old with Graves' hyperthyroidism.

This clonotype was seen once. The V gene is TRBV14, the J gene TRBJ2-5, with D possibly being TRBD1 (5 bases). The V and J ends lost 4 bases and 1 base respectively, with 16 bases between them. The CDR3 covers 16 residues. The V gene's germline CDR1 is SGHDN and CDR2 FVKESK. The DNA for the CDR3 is TGTGCCAGCAGCCCCAGGGCTTTTACCCTCCAAGAGACCCAGTACTTC. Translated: CASSPRAFTLQETQYF.

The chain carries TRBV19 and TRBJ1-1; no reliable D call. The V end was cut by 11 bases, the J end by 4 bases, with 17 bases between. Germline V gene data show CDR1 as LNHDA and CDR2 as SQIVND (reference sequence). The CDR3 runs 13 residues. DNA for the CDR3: TGTGCCTGGAGTGTGGCCTCAGCCACTGAAGCTTTCTTT. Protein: CAWSVASATEAFF.

The CDR3 sequence: CASSLSQRMNTEAFF. The CDR3, as DNA: TGTGCCAGCTCACTTTCTCAGAGGATGAACACTGAAGCTTTCTTT. This chain connects TRBV9 to TRBJ1-1; D gene unclear. The CDR3 extends over 15 amino acids. Per germline, CDR1 SGDLS and CDR2 YYNGEE. Trimming took 7 bases from V and 0 from J, leaving 16 bases between them. Based on the CDR3 plus reference TRBV9 and TRBJ1-1, the full variable domain is DSGVTQTPKHLITATGQRVTLRCSPRSGDLSVYWYQQSLDQGLQFLIQYYNGEERAKGNILERFSAQQFPDLHSELNLSSLELGDSALYFCASSLSQRMNTEAFFGQGTRLTVV.

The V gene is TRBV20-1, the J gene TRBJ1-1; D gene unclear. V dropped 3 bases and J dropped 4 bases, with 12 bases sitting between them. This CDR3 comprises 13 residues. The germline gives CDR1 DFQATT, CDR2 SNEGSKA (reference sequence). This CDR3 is CSASSRSGTEAFF. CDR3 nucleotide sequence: TGCAGTGCTAGTAGTCGGTCGGGCACTGAAGCTTTCTTT.

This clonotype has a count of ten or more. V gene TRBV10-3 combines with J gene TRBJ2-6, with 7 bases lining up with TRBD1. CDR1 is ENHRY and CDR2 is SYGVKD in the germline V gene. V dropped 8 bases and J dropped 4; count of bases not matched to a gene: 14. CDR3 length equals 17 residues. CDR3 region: CAILAGQAASGANVLTF. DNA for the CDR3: TGTGCCATCCTTGCAGGACAGGCCGCGAGCGGGGCCAACGTCCTGACTTTC.

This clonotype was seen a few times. The CDR3 DNA follows: TGTGCCACCAGTGATTTAGGACTAACGGGGGAGACCCAGTACTTC. Protein sequence: CATSDLGLTGETQYF. The rearrangement links TRBV24-1 to TRBJ2-5; D is perhaps TRBD2 (6 bases). The germline V gene has CDR1 KGHDR and CDR2 SFDVKD. The CDR3 loop spans 15 amino acids. Trimming removed 1 base from V and 5 bases from J, with 13 bases in between.

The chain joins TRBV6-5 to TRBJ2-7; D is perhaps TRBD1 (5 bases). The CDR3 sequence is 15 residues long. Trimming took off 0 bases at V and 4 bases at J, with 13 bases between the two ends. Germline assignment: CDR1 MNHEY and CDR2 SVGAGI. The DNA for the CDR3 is TGTGCCAGCAGTTACTCGAATAGCAGGGCTTACGAGCAGTACTTC. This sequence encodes CASSYSNSRAYEQYF.

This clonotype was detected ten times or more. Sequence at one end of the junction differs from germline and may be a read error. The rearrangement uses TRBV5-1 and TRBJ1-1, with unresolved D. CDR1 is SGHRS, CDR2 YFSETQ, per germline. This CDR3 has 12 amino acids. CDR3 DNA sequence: TGTGCCAGCAGTGGCATGAACACTGAAGCTTTCTTT. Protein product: CASSGMNTEAFF.